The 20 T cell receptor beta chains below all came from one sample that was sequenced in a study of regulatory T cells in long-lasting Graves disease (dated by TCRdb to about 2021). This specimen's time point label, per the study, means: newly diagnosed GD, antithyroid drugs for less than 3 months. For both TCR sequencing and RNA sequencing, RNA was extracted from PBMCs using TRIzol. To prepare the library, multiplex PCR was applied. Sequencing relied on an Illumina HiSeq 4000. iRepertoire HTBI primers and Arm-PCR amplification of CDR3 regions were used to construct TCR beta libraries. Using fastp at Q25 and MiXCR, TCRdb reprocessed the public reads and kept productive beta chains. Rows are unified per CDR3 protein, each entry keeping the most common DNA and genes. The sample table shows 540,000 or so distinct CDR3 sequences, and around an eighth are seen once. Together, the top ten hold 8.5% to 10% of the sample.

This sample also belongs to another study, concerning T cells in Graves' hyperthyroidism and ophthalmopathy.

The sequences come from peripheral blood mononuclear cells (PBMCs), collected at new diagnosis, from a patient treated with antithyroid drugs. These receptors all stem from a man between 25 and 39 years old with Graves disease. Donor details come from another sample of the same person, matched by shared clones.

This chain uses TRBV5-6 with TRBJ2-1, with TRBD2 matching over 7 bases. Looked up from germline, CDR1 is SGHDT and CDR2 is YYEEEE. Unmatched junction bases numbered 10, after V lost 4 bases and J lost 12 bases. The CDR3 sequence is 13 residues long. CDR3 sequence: CASSTGTTTWQFF. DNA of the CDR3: TGTGCCAGCAGCACCGGGACTACGACTTGGCAGTTCTTC.

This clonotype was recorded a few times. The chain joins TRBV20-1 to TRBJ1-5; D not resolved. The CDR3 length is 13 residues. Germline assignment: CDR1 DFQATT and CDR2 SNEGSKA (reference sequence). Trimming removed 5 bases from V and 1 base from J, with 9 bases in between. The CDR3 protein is CSARGWSNQPQHF. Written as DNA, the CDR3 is TGCAGTGCTCGGGGATGGAGCAATCAGCCCCAGCATTTT.

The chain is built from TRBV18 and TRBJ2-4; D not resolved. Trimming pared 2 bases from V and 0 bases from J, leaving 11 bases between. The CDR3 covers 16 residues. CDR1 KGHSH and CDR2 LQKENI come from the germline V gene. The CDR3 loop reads CASSPERMVAKNIQYF. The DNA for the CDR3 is TGTGCCAGCTCACCAGAGCGTATGGTAGCCAAAAACATTCAGTACTTC.

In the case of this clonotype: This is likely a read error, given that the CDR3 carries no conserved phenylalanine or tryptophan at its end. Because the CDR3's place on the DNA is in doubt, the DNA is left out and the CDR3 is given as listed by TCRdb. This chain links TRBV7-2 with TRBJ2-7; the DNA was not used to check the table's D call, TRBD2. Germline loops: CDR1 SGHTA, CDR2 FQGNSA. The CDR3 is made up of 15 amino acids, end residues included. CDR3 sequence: CASSTRLANSYEQCL.

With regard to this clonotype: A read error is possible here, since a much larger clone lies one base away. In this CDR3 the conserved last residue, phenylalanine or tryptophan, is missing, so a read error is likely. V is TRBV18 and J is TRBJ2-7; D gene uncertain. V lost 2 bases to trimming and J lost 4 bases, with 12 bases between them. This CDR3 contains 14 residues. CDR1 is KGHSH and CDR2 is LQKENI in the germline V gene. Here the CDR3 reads CASSPNRAWYEQYL. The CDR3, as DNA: TGTGCCAGCTCACCAAATCGGGCTTGGTACGAGCAGTACCTC.

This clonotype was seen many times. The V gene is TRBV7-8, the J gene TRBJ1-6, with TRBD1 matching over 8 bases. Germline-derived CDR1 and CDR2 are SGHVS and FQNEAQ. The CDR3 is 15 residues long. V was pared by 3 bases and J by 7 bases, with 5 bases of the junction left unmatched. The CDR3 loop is CASSFTGQANSPLHF. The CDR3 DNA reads TGTGCCAGCAGCTTTACGGGACAGGCGAATTCACCCCTCCACTTT.

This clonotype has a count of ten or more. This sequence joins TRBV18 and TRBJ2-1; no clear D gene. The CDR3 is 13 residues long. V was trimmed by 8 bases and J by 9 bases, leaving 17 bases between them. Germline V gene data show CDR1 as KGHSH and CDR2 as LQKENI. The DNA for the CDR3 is TGTGCCAGCCCGGGCACCCGTCACCCTGAGCAGTTCTTC. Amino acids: CASPGTRHPEQFF.

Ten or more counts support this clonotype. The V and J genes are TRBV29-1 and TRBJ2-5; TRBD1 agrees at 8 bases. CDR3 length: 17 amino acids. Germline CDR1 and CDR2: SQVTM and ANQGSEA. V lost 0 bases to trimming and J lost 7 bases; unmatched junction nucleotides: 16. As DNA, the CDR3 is TGCAGCGTTGAAGATCCTTATAGGGACAGGCGAAAGATGACCCAGTACTTC. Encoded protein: CSVEDPYRDRRKMTQYF.

The CDR3 DNA follows: TGTGCCACCTCCGGGCGGGAGACCGGAATCTATACGCAGTATTTT. This codes for CATSGRETGIYTQYF. The rearrangement joins TRBV24-1 to TRBJ2-3; TRBD2 aligns across 7 bases. Per germline, CDR1 KGHDR and CDR2 SFDVKD. The junction had 15 bases not matched to a gene; V was cut back by 9 bases and J by 7 bases. The length of the CDR3 is 15 residues.

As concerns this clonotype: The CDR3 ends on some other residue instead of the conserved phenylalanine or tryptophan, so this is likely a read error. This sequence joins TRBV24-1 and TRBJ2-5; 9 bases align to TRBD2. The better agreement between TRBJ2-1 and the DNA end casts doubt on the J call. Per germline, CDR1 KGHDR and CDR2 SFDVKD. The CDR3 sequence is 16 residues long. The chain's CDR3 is CATSDLSGSRGDKQFS. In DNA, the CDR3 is TGTGCCACCAGTGACCTTAGCGGGAGTAGGGGCGATAAGCAGTTCTCC.

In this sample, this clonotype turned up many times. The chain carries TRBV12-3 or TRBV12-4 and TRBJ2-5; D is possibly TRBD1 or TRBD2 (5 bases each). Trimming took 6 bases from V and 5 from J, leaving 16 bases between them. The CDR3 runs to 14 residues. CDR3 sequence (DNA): TGTGCCAGCAGCCCCAGGGACCGTGGGGAGACCCAGTACTTC. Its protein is CASSPRDRGETQYF.

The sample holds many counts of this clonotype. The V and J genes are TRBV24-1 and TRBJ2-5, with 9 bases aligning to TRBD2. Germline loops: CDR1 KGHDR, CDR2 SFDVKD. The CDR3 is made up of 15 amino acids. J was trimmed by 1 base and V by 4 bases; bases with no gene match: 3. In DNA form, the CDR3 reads TGTGCCACCAGTGACGGACTAGCGTTCCAAGAGACCCAGTACTTC. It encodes CATSDGLAFQETQYF.

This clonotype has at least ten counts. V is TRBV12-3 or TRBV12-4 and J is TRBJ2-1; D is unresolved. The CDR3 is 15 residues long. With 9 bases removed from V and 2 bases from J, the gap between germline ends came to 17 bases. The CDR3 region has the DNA TGTGCCAGTAGTAGGTCGTTAGCCACCTACAATGAGCAGTTCTTC. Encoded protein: CASSRSLATYNEQFF.

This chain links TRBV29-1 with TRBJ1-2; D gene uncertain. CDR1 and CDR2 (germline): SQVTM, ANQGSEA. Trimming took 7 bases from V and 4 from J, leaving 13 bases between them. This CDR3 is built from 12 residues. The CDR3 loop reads CSALRRSYGYTF. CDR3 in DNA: TGCAGCGCCCTGCGCAGGTCCTATGGCTACACCTTC.

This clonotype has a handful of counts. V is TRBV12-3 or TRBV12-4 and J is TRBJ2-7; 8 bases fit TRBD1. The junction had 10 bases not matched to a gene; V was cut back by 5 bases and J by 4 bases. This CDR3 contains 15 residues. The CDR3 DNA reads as TGTGCCAGCAGTACTTTACGACAGGGGATTTACGAGCAGTACTTC. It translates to CASSTLRQGIYEQYF.

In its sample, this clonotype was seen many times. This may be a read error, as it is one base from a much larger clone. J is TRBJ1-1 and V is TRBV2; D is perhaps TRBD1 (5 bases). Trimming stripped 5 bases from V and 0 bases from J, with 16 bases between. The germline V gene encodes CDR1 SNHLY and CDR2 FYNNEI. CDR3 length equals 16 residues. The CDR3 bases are TGTGCCAGCAGTCCTTCGGGGGGAGCTATGAACACTGAAGCTTTCTTT. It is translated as CASSPSGGAMNTEAFF.

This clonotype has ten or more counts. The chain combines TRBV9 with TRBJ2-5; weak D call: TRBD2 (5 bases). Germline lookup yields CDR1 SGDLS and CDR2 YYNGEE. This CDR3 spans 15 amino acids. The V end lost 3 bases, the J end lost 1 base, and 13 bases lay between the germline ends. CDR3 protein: CASSAAGGRQETQYF. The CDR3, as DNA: TGTGCCAGCAGCGCGGCAGGCGGGCGCCAAGAGACCCAGTACTTC.

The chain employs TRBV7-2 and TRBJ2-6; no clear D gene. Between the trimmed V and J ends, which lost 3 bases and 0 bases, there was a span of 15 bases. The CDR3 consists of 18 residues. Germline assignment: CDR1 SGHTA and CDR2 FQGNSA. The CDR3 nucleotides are TGTGCCAGCAGCTTCGATCTGTGGGGTAGCTCTGGGGCCAACGTCCTGACTTTC. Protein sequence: CASSFDLWGSSGANVLTF.

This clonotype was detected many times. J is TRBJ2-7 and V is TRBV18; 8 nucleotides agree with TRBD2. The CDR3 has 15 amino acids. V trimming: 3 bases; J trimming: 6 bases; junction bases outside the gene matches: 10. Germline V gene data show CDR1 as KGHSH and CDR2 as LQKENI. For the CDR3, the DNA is TGTGCCAGCTCACCGGGACTAGTCCTGGAACGCGAGCAGTACTTC. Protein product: CASSPGLVLEREQYF.

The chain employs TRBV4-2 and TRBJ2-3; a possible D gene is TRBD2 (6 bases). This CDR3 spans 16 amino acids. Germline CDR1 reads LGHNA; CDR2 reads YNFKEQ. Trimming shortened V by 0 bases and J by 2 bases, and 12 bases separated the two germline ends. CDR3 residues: CASSQEAGVVTDTQYF. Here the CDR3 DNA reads TGTGCCAGCAGCCAAGAAGCGGGCGTCGTCACAGATACGCAGTATTTT.